Below, one TCR beta chain is given with its context. Individuals aged roughly 18 to 95 years were recruited from 20 to 25 US areas. Resolution of symptoms, clearance, or two negative PCRs was present in recovered Cohort 3 donors. As handled by the study authors: How many nucleated cells were present was estimated from reference gene primer amplification. Clones were read by immunoSEQ multiplex PCR, and TCRdb kept only the in-frame ones, dropping some. V and J calls and clone size are given by that table; D and trimming were obtained from the DNA. The sample has about 200,000 clones, 85% seen once. Germline values: CDR1 SGHAT, CDR2 FQNNGV. V lost 5 bases, J lost 2 bases, and 6 bases lay in between. The CDR3 runs to 12 residues. This specimen comes from a study of blood T cell repertoires in COVID-19. Study details: Italy, Spain and the United States were the sources of the convalescent and acute COVID-19 samples.

The origin of this receptor is a man aged 40-49 years who had recovered from COVID-19. Sequencing was carried out using PBMCs or T cells enriched from blood (not recorded which). The chain recombines TRBV11-2 with TRBJ2-5; D is unclear. CDR3 amino acids: CASSRSQETQYF. CDR3 sequence (DNA): TGTGCCAGCAGCAGGAGTCAAGAGACCCAGTACTTC.